This T cell receptor beta chain is drawn from a study of CXCR3-negative and CXCR3-positive naive CD8 T cells. For the study at large: Sequencing gave about 150 million TRB reads overall, about 1.5 +/- 0.3 million per library.

General study points: Comparably high diversity marked both naive subsets, whereas memory CD8+ cells had much lower diversity. Similar TRBV-TRBJ usage characterized naive CXCR3-negative and CXCR3-positive cells; memory cells differed.

Naive cells were sorted as CD45RO-, CCR7+, CD27+ and CD95-. On this clonotype: Its specificity is not known.

Libraries were UMI-labeled 5' RACE TRB cDNA. TCRdb reprocessed the 5' RACE reads, with one entry per CDR3 protein and no DNA. The sample's table shows 130,000 or so distinct CDR3 sequences. CDR1 SGHRS and CDR2 YFSETQ come from the germline V gene. CDR3 length: 12 residues. Material: naive CXCR3- CD8+ T cells from blood. Subset indicated: CD45RO-CCR7+CD27+CD95- naive CD8+ T cells lacking CXCR3 (TNR3-). This clonotype was sampled from a human donor in good health. Some clones in this sample may be carry-over from other donors' samples. The rearrangement joins TRBV5-1 to TRBJ2-7. The CDR3 region is CASSEGELIWSF.